The source of this TCR beta chain is a study of cytomegalovirus exposure and HLA in healthy donors (dated by TCRdb to 2015 to 2018). Describing the broader study: An earlier analysis of approximately 640 of the donors reported approximately 290 Gb of sequence data and some 120 million unique TCR beta sequences from 150 million to 200 million T cells. Around 320 gigabases of sequencing data and approximately 84 million unique TCR sequences were included in an early release covering around 650 HLA-typed donors. Among the roughly 400 genotyped donors, approximately 76% belonged to the genetic ancestry cluster associated with self-reported Caucasian donors. The study aimed to test whether cataloging public T cell receptors could reveal signatures of past pathogen exposure. Using immunosequencing, the study profiled T cell repertoires from around 670 subjects and related those repertoires to cytomegalovirus serostatus. In addition to the first cohort of 650 to 750 subjects, a separate validation cohort of 130 or so different subjects was used. High-throughput TCR immunosequencing, statistical association of individual TCRs with disease status, and machine learning were combined to predict cytomegalovirus infection status. A later analysis re-analyzed previously published TCR beta repertoires from roughly 630 donors and added high-resolution HLA genotyping to study TCR occurrence patterns. Rather than drawing on any new phenotypic data, the later analysis identified candidate immune exposures from TCR beta sequences and the way those sequences occurred across donors. An earlier analysis of 587 of the donors applied high-throughput TCR beta sequencing to assess whether each TCR beta V gene segment acted as functional or pseudogenic. Donor age, sex, ethnicity and CMV serostatus were collected together with the repertoire data. In a later genetic analysis, genome-wide SNP genotypes for about 60% of the 666 donors were used, and that subset was treated as a discovery cohort. Every repertoire in the discovery cohort had been generated on one and the same sequencing platform. HLA typing covered class I and class II loci at four-digit resolution. The number of donors typed differed by locus, with about 629-640 for A, B, C, DRB1 and DQB1, 522 for DQA1, under 610 for DPA1, and some 440 for DPB1. Roughly 5 DR-DQ haplotypes were treated as single units for association and clustering because of strong linkage in the cohort. Across 398 genotyped donors of the cohort, an average of roughly 230,000 unique TCR beta nucleotide sequences per donor were sequenced, and roughly 20% of those sequences were non-productive. What the authors observed across the whole study: The classifier was reported to diagnose cytomegalovirus status with high specificity and sensitivity in both the original and validation cohorts. Most TCR sequences were observed very rarely across donors, whereas some public TCRs were present in many individuals. A group of highly shared sequence variants was considered likely to be a technical artifact of the sequencing pipeline. Because HLA typing was unavailable for some donors at each locus, only the typed subset was used in association tests. Some 16 rarely observed V segments, including chromosome 9 orphons, were excluded from the earlier analysis of about 600 of the donors because counts were too low. In a later genetic analysis, fewer N-insertions in productive TCRs were reported among donors in an Asian-associated ancestry cluster than the 666-donor mean. When HLA alleles, especially DR and DQ, strongly co-occurred, attributing TCR associations to individual alleles was difficult. In an earlier analysis of about 600 of the donors, most TCR beta V segments appeared in productive rearrangements about 90% or about 30% of the time, broadly matching IMGT annotations. It was suggested by the authors that the approach could potentially be generalized to other disease states and immunological phenotypes. According to a later analysis, most CMV-associated TCR beta chains appeared to be HLA-restricted, and the HLA associations seemed to be driven largely by CMV exposure. Linkage disequilibrium might explain the correlated functional status among segregating V segments, but an unknown experimental factor could not be excluded. At a false discovery rate of 0.05, a later analysis linked 16,000 or so TCR beta sequences to specific HLA alleles. Because the 87-base-pair reads could not distinguish some IMGT-functional V segments, including TRBV6-2 and TRBV6-3, those segments were excluded. In the study, about 150 TCR beta chains were listed as associated with cytomegalovirus. In a later analysis, TCR association rates were found to vary across HLA loci, with the most associated TCRs seen for DRB1 alleles and the fewest for HLA-C alleles. In vitro tests confirmed that a few of the cytomegalovirus-associated TCR beta chains recognize cytomegalovirus antigens. Immune exposure information for the cohort was limited to CMV serostatus. A later analysis reported that several top co-occurrence clusters appeared linked to parvovirus B19, influenza, CMV and Epstein-Barr virus. A later genetic analysis associated a missense DCLRE1C variant with V-gene and J-gene trimming of TCR beta chains, and an independent cohort replicated the association. In a later analysis, HLA-associated TCR beta chains were found to be more clonally expanded and to have lower generation probabilities than equally common non-associated chains. A further reported finding was that TCR beta sequences accurately predicted the HLA-A and HLA-B alleles for most subjects in the first cohort. Sequencing depth was assumed to be roughly uniform across donors in the presence/absence analyses, though that assumption may not hold. Only TCR beta chains were sequenced in this cohort, and the absence of alpha or paired-chain data limited detectable features.

The CDR3 holds 13 amino acids from the cysteine to the phenylalanine. The read is trimmed to its CDR3 DNA, 39 bases read in frame from base 1. CDR1 and CDR2 are drawn from the germline V gene (reference sequence): LNHDA, SQIVND. V is clipped by 10 bases and J by 7 bases, and the sequence between their germline boundaries is 19 bases long. This clone showed up just a few times. The antigen it recognizes is unknown. No much larger clone exists at a distance of one base, and base qualities are not known. Libraries were constructed by the immunoSEQ multiplex PCR assay. For the multiplex PCR, a mixture combining 60 forward primers for TCR Vbeta segments and 13 reverse primers for TCR Jbeta segments was used. A multiplex PCR assay on genomic DNA amplified the CDR3 region of rearranged TCR beta genes. The Illumina HiSeq System was used to sequence the amplified TCR beta libraries as 87-base-pair reads. The source study handled its data this way. A later analysis tallied roughly 78 million unique TCR beta chains across the 666 repertoires, and about 12 million of those chains were shared by two or more donors. A nearest-neighbor algorithm error-corrected the raw reads and collapsed the reads into unique sequences, merging closely related sequences to remove PCR and sequencing errors. Alignment of CDR3 sequences to IMGT reference sequences was used to assign V, D and J gene segments. Each retained sequence needed at least a six-nucleotide match to both a V gene segment and a J gene segment. Rearrangements were called productive when the CDR3 lacked stop codons and stayed in frame with V and J; all others were non-productive. Following IMGT convention, CDR3 was defined as the stretch from the second conserved V-encoded cysteine up to the conserved J-encoded phenylalanine. The earlier analysis of a few hundred of the donors excluded sequences that lacked an unambiguous match to a single V gene segment. In an earlier analysis of roughly 500 of the donors, V segments were called functional above 56.7% productive rearrangements and were called segregating when the between-donor standard deviation exceeded 5%. A statistical classification framework was developed to diagnose cytomegalovirus status using the catalog of TCR beta chain sequences. In a later analysis, TCR nucleotide sequences were compared against IMGT/GENE-DB human TR gene sequences so that V and J genes could be assigned. Using the TCRdist pipeline, a later analysis assigned CDR3 sequences along with most-parsimonious VDJ recombination scenarios. In a later analysis, each TCR beta chain was defined by its CDR3 amino acid sequence together with its V-gene family, and reads without a unique V-gene family were excluded. A later analysis removed over 500 highly shared, low-generation-probability nucleotide sequences to deal with suspected cross-contamination and a sequencing artifact. In a later analysis, a clonal expansion index for each public chain was calculated from normalized within-repertoire ranks of inferred template counts. Generation probabilities in a later analysis came from a VDJ recombination model fitted to out-of-frame rearrangements, and those results were checked against IGoR. Hypergeometric tests were used in a later analysis to score TCR-TCR, TCR-HLA and TCR-CMV co-occurrence, with a repertoire-size bias correction applied to the TCR pairs. A later analysis estimated false discovery rates by permuting HLA or CMV assignments 20 times. In a later analysis, co-occurring TCRs were grouped using DBSCAN, and TCRdist sequence similarity was added for clustering within HLA-allele-positive subsets. Co-occurrence clustering excluded repertoires with fewer than 30,000 or more than 120,000 public chains, plus five with anomalous nucleotide sharing. TCRdb re-hosts the immuneACCESS table, in-frame sequences only. Its copies lack some clones; in the studies checked, an unresolved V gene accounts for under half of them, and the cause for the rest is not known. Clonal size and the V and J genes are those of that table, whereas D and trimming came from the DNA. The sample data list 150,000 to 200,000 clones, and approximately 81% of these were observed just once. Approximately 3.8% of the sample goes to the ten largest clones.

The cohort consisted of some 730 healthy bone marrow donors. At the time of sampling, every cohort member was nominally healthy, though immune exposures that went unrecorded were likely present. The donor was CMV seronegative and was included in the group of hundreds of seronegative cohort members. Each donor provided a peripheral blood sample, and peripheral blood mononuclear cells were used for TCR beta sequencing. The Qiagen DNeasy Blood Extraction Kit was used to extract genomic DNA from the blood cell samples. The sequencing input was PBMCs. This receptor was obtained from a man aged 45-65 years in good health and CMV-seronegative. The chain links TRBV19 with TRBJ1-1; possibly the D gene is TRBD1, per 6 matching bases. The nucleotide sequence is TGTGCCACCTCGGACAGACCCCGACGTGAAGCTTTCTTT. The resulting protein is CATSDRPRREAFF.